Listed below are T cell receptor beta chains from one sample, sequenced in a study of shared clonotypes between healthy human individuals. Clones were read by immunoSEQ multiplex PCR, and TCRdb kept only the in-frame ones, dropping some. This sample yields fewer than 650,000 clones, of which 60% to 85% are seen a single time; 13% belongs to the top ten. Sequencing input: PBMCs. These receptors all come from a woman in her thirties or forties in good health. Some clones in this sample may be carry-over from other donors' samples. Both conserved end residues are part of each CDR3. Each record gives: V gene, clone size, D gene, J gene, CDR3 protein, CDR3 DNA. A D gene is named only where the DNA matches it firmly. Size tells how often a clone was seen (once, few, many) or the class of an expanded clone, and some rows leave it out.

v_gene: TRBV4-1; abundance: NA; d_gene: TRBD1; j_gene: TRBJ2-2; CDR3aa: CASSQGQGKGGELFF; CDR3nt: TGCGCCAGCAGCCAAGGACAGGGGAAGGGCGGGGAGCTGTTTTTT
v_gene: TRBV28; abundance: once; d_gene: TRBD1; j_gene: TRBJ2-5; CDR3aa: CASNRGRGETQYF; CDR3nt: TGTGCCAGCAACAGGGGAAGGGGAGAGACCCAGTACTTC
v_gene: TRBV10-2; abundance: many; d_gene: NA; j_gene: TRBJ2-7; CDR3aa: CASSDLDGAYEQYF; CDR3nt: TGCGCCAGCAGTGATTTGGACGGAGCCTACGAGCAGTACTTC
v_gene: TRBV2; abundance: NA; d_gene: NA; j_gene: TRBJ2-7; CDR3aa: CARSQGSADEQYF; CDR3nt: TGTGCCAGAAGCCAGGGGTCCGCGGACGAGCAGTACTTC
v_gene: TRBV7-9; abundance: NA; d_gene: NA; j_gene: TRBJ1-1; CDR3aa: CASSLFTGNTEAFF; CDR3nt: TGTGCCAGCAGCTTATTTACGGGGAACACTGAAGCTTTCTTT
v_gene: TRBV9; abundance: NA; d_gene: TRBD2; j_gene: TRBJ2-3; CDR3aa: CASSVGGGRVTDTQYF; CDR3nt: TGTGCCAGCAGCGTAGGGGGCGGGAGGGTCACAGATACGCAGTATTTT
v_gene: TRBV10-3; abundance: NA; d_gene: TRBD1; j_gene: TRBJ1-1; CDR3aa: CAISGQGKGTEAFF; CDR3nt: TGTGCCATCAGTGGACAGGGGAAGGGCACTGAAGCTTTCTTT
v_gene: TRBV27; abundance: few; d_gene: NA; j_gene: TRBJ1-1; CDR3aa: CASSHPQASTEAFF; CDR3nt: TGTGCCAGCAGCCATCCACAGGCGAGCACTGAAGCTTTCTTT
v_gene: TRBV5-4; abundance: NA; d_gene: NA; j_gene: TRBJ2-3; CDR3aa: CASSLGGQTTDTQYF; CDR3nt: TGTGCCAGCAGCTTGGGGGGACAAACTACAGATACGCAGTATTTT
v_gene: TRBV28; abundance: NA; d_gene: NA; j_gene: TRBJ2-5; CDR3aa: CASSAPVGTEETQYF; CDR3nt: TGTGCCAGCAGTGCCCCAGTTGGGACCGAAGAGACCCAGTACTTC
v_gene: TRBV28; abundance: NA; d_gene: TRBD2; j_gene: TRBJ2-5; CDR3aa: CASSPRLAQETQYF; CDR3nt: TGTGCCAGCAGTCCAAGACTAGCGCAAGAGACCCAGTACTTC
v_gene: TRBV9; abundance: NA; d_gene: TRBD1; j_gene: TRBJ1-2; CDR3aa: CASSPHRGLDYGYTF; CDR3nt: TGTGCCAGCAGCCCCCACAGGGGGTTGGACTATGGCTACACCTTC
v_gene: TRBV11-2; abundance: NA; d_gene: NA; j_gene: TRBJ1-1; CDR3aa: CASSLTIFATEAFF; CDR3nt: TGTGCCAGCAGCTTAACCATATTTGCGACTGAAGCTTTCTTT
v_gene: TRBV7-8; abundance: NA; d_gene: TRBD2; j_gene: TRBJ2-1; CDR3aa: CASSPREGDNEQFF; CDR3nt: TGTGCCAGCAGCCCTCGGGAGGGCGACAATGAGCAGTTCTTC
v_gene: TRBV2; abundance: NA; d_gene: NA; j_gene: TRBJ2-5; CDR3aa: CASSEYETQYF; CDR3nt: TGTGCCAGCAGTGAGTACGAGACCCAGTACTTC
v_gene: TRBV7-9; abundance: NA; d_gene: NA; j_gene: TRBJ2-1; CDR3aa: CASSLSSGYNEQFF; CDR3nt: TGTGCCAGCAGCTTAAGTTCCGGGTACAATGAGCAGTTCTTC
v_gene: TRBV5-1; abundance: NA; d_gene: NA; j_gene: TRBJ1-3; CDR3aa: CASSLGDGNTIYF; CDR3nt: TGCGCCAGCAGCTTGGGCGATGGAAACACCATATATTTT
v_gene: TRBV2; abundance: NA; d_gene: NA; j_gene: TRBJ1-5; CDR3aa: CASSEEGDQPQHF; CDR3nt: TGTGCCAGCAGTGAAGAAGGGGACCAGCCCCAGCATTTT
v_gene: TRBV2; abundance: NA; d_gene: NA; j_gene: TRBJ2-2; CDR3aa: CASSVLSSLANTGELFF; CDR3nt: TGTGCCAGCAGTGTCCTTTCGAGCCTCGCGAACACCGGGGAGCTGTTTTTT
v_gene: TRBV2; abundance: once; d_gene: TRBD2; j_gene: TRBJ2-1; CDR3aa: CASSPGLVYNEQFF; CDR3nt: TGTGCCAGCAGCCCGGGACTAGTATACAATGAGCAGTTCTTC
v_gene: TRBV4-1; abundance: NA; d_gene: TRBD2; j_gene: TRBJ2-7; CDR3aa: CASSQLTAGEQYF; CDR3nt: TGCGCCAGCAGCCAGCTGACAGCGGGGGAGCAGTACTTC
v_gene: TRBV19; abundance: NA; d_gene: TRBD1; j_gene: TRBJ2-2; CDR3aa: CASSRTGGAPGELFF; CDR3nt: TGTGCCAGTAGTAGGACAGGGGGCGCCCCCGGGGAGCTGTTTTTT
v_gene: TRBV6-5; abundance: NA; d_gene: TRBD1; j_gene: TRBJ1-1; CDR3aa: CASSQQGLAFF; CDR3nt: TGTGCCAGCAGTCAACAGGGGTTGGCTTTCTTT
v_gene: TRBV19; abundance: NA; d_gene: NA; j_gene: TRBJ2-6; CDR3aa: CASSPGRDVTNVLTF; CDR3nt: TGTGCCAGTAGTCCGGGCCGGGACGTGACCAACGTCCTGACTTTC
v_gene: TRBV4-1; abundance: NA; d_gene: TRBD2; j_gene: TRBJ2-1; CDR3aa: CASSQDVREGRGQFF; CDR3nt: TGCGCCAGCAGCCAAGACGTACGGGAGGGTCGGGGGCAGTTCTTC
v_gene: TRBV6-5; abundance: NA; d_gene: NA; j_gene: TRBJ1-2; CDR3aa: CASSYARDYGYTF; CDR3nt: TGTGCCAGCAGTTATGCCAGAGACTATGGCTACACCTTC